This TCR beta chain was obtained from a study of post-analysis software for immune sequencing data. Background on the study: Multiple sclerosis in the patients followed relapsing-remitting, secondary progressive and progressive-relapsing courses.

This clonotype appeared many times. As yet, its antigen is unknown. General study findings and limits: Compared with controls, patients had more of about five TRBV segments, including TRBV5-6, TRBV5-1 and TRBV20-1. Same-batch preparations were strongly co-clustered by F measure. Controls significantly exceeded multiple sclerosis patients in normalized Chao1 diversity.

The library was made from cDNA and included unique molecular identifiers. TCRdb reprocessed the PCR reads with MiXCR, giving one entry per CDR3 protein. The data show around 260,000 distinct CDR3 sequences, about 38% seen once. CDR1 and CDR2 (germline): MGHRA, YSYEKL. The V end was cut by 1 base, the J end by 4 bases, with 11 bases between. The CDR3 extends over 15 amino acids. The sequence was collected from a girl aged 5-17 years with multiple sclerosis. Sequenced sample: blood. V gene TRBV4-1 combines with J gene TRBJ2-1, with a tentative D call TRBD2 (5 bases). The CDR3 DNA reads as TGCGCCAGCAGCCAAGGAAAAGAGGGATACAATGAGCAGTTCTTC. Amino acids: CASSQGKEGYNEQFF.